The 26 T cell receptor beta chains presented below share a single source sample, sequenced in a study of blood T cell repertoires in COVID-19. Measured with immunoSEQ multiplex PCR; TCRdb has only the in-frame clones, and not every one. The sample lists around 330,000 clones, 85% occurring once. Sequenced material: PBMCs or T cells enriched from blood (not recorded which). Every receptor here comes from a woman aged 25 to 39 who had been exposed to COVID-19.

The chain has TRBV6-2 or TRBV6-3 and TRBJ2-3; tentatively, D is TRBD2 (7 bases). Germline loops: CDR1 MNHEY, CDR2 SVGEGT. V was cut by 2 bases and J by 5 bases, with 20 bases left in between. The CDR3 is 17 residues long. CDR3 DNA: TGTGCCAGCAGTTACGATGACTATGGCGGGGGCATAGATACGCAGTATTTT. As protein: CASSYDDYGGGIDTQYF.

V is TRBV28 and J is TRBJ1-4, with D maybe TRBD1 (5 bases). Trimming left V 10 bases short and J 0 bases short, with 9 bases between. The CDR3 loop spans 13 amino acids. Germline loops: CDR1 MDHEN, CDR2 SYDVKM. CDR3 nucleotides: TGTGCCACAGGGAGGGCAACTAATGAAAAACTGTTTTTT. As protein: CATGRATNEKLFF.

The chain links TRBV7-6 to TRBJ2-5, with 9 positions matching TRBD2. Trimming removed 5 bases from V and 5 bases from J; junction bases left unmatched: 12. In germline, CDR1 is SGHVS, CDR2 FNYEAQ. This CDR3 has 16 residues. CDR3 region: CASSPQGRGGAETQYF. DNA for the CDR3: TGTGCCAGCAGCCCCCAAGGGCGCGGGGGGGCTGAGACCCAGTACTTC.

This chain uses TRBV2 with TRBJ2-3; TRBD1 matches 9 bases. V lost 6 bases, J lost 5 bases, and 3 bases stayed unmatched. The CDR3 totals 13 residues. Germline V gene lookup returns CDR1 SNHLY and CDR2 FYNNEI. Written as DNA, the CDR3 is TGTGCCAGCAGACAGGGGGCGCAAGATACGCAGTATTTT. Its protein is CASRQGAQDTQYF.

The chain uses TRBV7-6 and TRBJ1-3, with D perhaps matching TRBD1 (5 bases). V lost 1 base and J lost 0, with 13 bases in between. The germline V gene encodes CDR1 SGHVS and CDR2 FNYEAQ. This CDR3 is 17 amino acids long. DNA for the CDR3: TGTGCCAGCAGCTTAGTTGCAGGGATGCTCTCTGGAAACACCATATATTTT. It yields the protein CASSLVAGMLSGNTIYF.

The CDR3 DNA reads as TGTGCCAGCAGTTTAGGTGGGAGCATCTACAATGAGCAGTTCTTC. This gives the protein CASSLGGSIYNEQFF. The chain uses TRBV28 and TRBJ2-1; weak D call: TRBD2 (5 bases). The CDR3 extends over 15 amino acids. V gave up 2 bases and J gave up 3 bases, with 11 bases separating them. Germline V gene data show CDR1 as MDHEN and CDR2 as SYDVKM.

This clone was counted a single time. The rearrangement links TRBV12-5 to TRBJ1-2, with TRBD1 matching 9 bases. Trimming at V came to 6 bases and at J to 1 base, leaving 0 bases not matched to a gene. The germline V gene has CDR1 LGHNT and CDR2 FRNRAP. The CDR3 covers 13 residues. CDR3 amino acids: CASGGQGNYGYTF. DNA of the CDR3: TGTGCTAGTGGGGGACAGGGTAACTATGGCTACACCTTC.

This clone was seen once. This sequence joins TRBV7-2 and TRBJ1-2, with TRBD1 matching 9 bases. The trim removed 6 bases at V and 5 bases at J, leaving 10 bases unmatched. CDR3 length: 15 amino acids. Germline V CDR1 and CDR2: SGHTA, FQGNSA. The CDR3 sequence: CASREGTGSIYGYTF. In DNA form, the CDR3 reads TGTGCCAGCAGAGAAGGGACAGGGTCAATATATGGCTACACCTTC.

The V gene is TRBV11-2, the J gene TRBJ2-1; 13 bases fit TRBD2. V dropped 1 base and J dropped 2; count of bases not matched to a gene: 2. This CDR3 comprises 17 residues. Germline V gives CDR1 SGHAT, CDR2 FQNNGV. The chain's CDR3 is CASSLGTSGGAYNEQFF. The CDR3 DNA is TGTGCCAGCAGCTTAGGGACTAGCGGGGGAGCCTACAATGAGCAGTTCTTC.

The rearrangement joins TRBV4-2 to TRBJ2-2; maybe TRBD2 (6 bases). Germline V gene lookup returns CDR1 LGHNA and CDR2 YNFKEQ. The V gene lost 1 base and the J gene lost 4 bases, with 13 bases spanning the gap. The CDR3 runs to 16 residues. The CDR3 loop reads CASSQVGGTGTGELFF. The CDR3 nucleotides are TGTGCCAGCAGCCAAGTCGGCGGGACGGGCACCGGGGAGCTGTTTTTT.

This rearrangement joins TRBV5-1 to TRBJ2-3; D not certain. Between the trimmed V and J ends, which lost 3 bases and 1 base, there was a span of 6 bases. This CDR3 has 13 residues. Germline V CDR1 and CDR2: SGHRS, YFSETQ. The CDR3 is CASSSSRTDTQYF. The CDR3 DNA sequence: TGCGCCAGCAGCTCTTCCCGCACAGATACGCAGTATTTT.

The chain recombines TRBV6-5 with TRBJ2-5; the D gene is possibly TRBD2 (6 bases). V was clipped by 6 bases and J by 5 bases, with 16 bases between them. CDR3 size: 14 residues. From germline, CDR1 is MNHEY and CDR2 SVGAGI. The CDR3 reads CASSTDYAVETQYF. The CDR3 nucleotides are TGTGCCAGCAGCACGGACTACGCAGTGGAGACCCAGTACTTC.

The gene calls are TRBV27 and TRBJ1-5; 9 nucleotides match TRBD1. The V gene end was trimmed by 4 bases and the J gene end by 4 bases; junction bases not matched to a gene: 11. This CDR3 spans 17 amino acids. Per the germline V gene, CDR1 is MNHEY and CDR2 is SMNVEV (reference sequence). This chain's CDR3 is CASSSIRGTGLNQPQHF. CDR3 DNA: TGTGCCAGCAGTTCTATAAGAGGGACAGGGCTAAATCAGCCCCAGCATTTT.

The chain recombines TRBV7-3 with TRBJ1-2, with 7 bases fitting TRBD1. V was pared by 6 bases and J by 8 bases, with 12 bases of the junction left unmatched. Germline V CDR1 and CDR2: SGHTA, FQGTGA. CDR3 length: 14 residues. The CDR3 nucleotides read TGTGCCAGCAGTCAGCACTCATCAGGGGGAGGCTACACCTTC. It specifies CASSQHSSGGGYTF.

V is TRBV5-4 and J is TRBJ2-1; D is uncertain. Trimming pared 2 bases from V and 4 bases from J, leaving 16 bases between. The CDR3 runs 16 residues. Germline values: CDR1 SGHNT, CDR2 YYREEE (reference sequence). CDR3: CASSFAGGENYNEQFF. The DNA of the CDR3 is TGTGCCAGCAGCTTCGCTGGCGGCGAAAATTACAATGAGCAGTTCTTC.

The chain couples TRBV6-5 to TRBJ1-1; maybe TRBD1 (6 bases). Germline CDR1 reads MNHEY; CDR2 reads SVGAGI. The CDR3 has 15 amino acids. The V end lost 1 base, the J end lost 0 bases, and 9 bases lay between the germline ends. Written as DNA, the CDR3 is TGTGCCAGCAGTTACTTTGGGGGCATGAACACTGAAGCTTTCTTT. The encoded protein is CASSYFGGMNTEAFF.

V gene TRBV6-1 combines with J gene TRBJ1-1; TRBD1 might be the D (6 bases). This CDR3 contains 16 residues. Trimming removed 7 bases from V and 4 bases from J, with 22 bases in between. Germline lookup yields CDR1 MNHNS and CDR2 SASEGT. The DNA of the CDR3 is TGTGCCAGCACTGACGAGGGGGGGCCGGGTGGCACTGAAGCTTTCTTT. Its protein is CASTDEGGPGGTEAFF.

This clone was counted between two and nine times. The rearrangement links TRBV28 to TRBJ1-2, with 7 nucleotides matching TRBD1. The CDR3 extends over 13 amino acids. Germline CDR1 MDHEN, CDR2 SYDVKM. The ends lost 2 bases at V and 14 bases at J; junction bases unmatched: 11. Here the CDR3 reads CASSLRDSPTYTF. The DNA of the CDR3 is TGTGCCAGCAGTTTAAGGGACAGCCCCACCTATACCTTC.

The chain joins TRBV19 to TRBJ1-6; maybe TRBD1 (6 bases). Germline CDR1 is LNHDA and CDR2 is SQIVND (reference sequence). Trimming took 5 bases from V and 8 from J, leaving 19 bases between them. The CDR3 length is 16 residues. The CDR3: CASSQPGTLVDSPLHF. In DNA form, the CDR3 reads TGTGCCAGTAGTCAACCGGGGACATTGGTGGATTCACCCCTCCACTTT.

This chain uses TRBV28 with TRBJ1-2; maybe TRBD1 (6 bases). Looked up from germline, CDR1 is MDHEN and CDR2 is SYDVKM. The CDR3 spans 12 residues. Trimming removed 7 bases from V and 4 bases from J, with 10 bases in between. This CDR3 is CASMDRTYGYTF. The CDR3 DNA reads as TGTGCCAGCATGGACAGAACCTATGGCTACACCTTC.

The V gene is TRBV21-1, the J gene TRBJ1-5; the table's D call TRBD1 went unverified against the DNA. TRBV21-1 is shown as a pseudogene. This CDR3 has 16 amino acids. Here the CDR3 DNA reads TGTGCCAGCAGCAACCTGGGGACAGGCATAGGACAGCCCCAGCATTTT. Translating gives CASSNLGTGIGQPQHF.

The chain employs TRBV5-1 and TRBJ1-5; D possibly corresponds to TRBD1 (5 bases). Germline V gene lookup returns CDR1 SGHRS and CDR2 YFSETQ. With 0 bases removed from V and 4 bases from J, the gap between germline ends came to 5 bases. This CDR3 is 13 amino acids long. CDR3 sequence: CASSLAGNQPQHF. CDR3 nucleotide sequence: TGCGCCAGCAGCTTGGCAGGGAATCAGCCCCAGCATTTT.

This chain joins TRBV7-2 and TRBJ1-3; D gene ambiguous. The V end lost 1 base, the J end lost 8 bases, and 12 bases lay between the germline ends. Per the germline V gene, CDR1 is SGHTA and CDR2 is FQGNSA. The CDR3 loop spans 14 amino acids. The CDR3 DNA is TGTGCCAGCAGCTTAGTAGGCGGGCCGGACACCATATATTTT. This sequence encodes CASSLVGGPDTIYF.

This chain joins TRBV28 and TRBJ1-2; D possibly corresponds to TRBD1 (6 bases). V lost 4 bases and J lost 8, with 11 bases in between. The CDR3 covers 12 residues. Per germline, CDR1 MDHEN and CDR2 SYDVKM. CDR3 nucleotide sequence: TGTGCCAGCAGTTACAGGGTGGGGGGCTACACCTTC. This codes for CASSYRVGGYTF.

The chain combines TRBV19 with TRBJ2-5, with a weak D call TRBD1 (5 bases). Trimming cost V 2 bases and J 7 bases, with 14 bases left between them. CDR1 is LNHDA, CDR2 SQIVND, per germline (reference sequence). The CDR3 is 14 residues long. The CDR3 is CASSIKGSVWTQYF. The CDR3 nucleotides are TGTGCCAGTAGTATAAAGGGGTCTGTTTGGACCCAGTACTTC.

The chain employs TRBV6-5 and TRBJ1-1; D ambiguous. The CDR3 sequence is 13 residues long. Germline assignment: CDR1 MNHEY and CDR2 SVGAGI. Trimming left V 5 bases short and J 0 bases short, with 7 bases between. CDR3 coding DNA: TGTGCCAGCAGTAACAGCATGAACACTGAAGCTTTCTTT. Translating gives CASSNSMNTEAFF.